One and the same sample provided the 9 T cell receptor beta chains below, sequenced in a study of blood T cell repertoires in COVID-19. Some clones are missing from TCRdb's copy, which holds only in-frame ones; the method was immunoSEQ multiplex PCR. This sample carries 65,000 to 100,000 clones, 85% to 90% of them seen once, and the ten largest clones take 4% to 5.5%. The sequencing sample was made of peripheral blood. The source of these receptors is a woman older than 75 with acute or convalescent COVID-19.

The J gene is TRBJ2-7, the V gene TRBV27; 12 bases are a match to TRBD2. This CDR3 has 17 amino acids. V shed 5 bases and J 3 bases; nucleotides not matched to a gene: 11. The germline V gene has CDR1 MNHEY and CDR2 SMNVEV (reference sequence). The CDR3 reads CASSLGTSGLRDYEQYF. The CDR3 bases are TGTGCCAGCAGTCTCGGGACTAGCGGGTTACGAGACTACGAGCAGTACTTC.

The chain combines TRBV10-3 with TRBJ1-1; a possible D gene is TRBD1 (5 bases). Germline V lookup: CDR1 ENHRY, CDR2 SYGVKD. With 10 bases removed from V and 1 base from J, the gap between germline ends came to 16 bases. This CDR3 region has 14 residues. CDR3 DNA: TGTGCCACCCTGGACAATACCTGGAACACTGAAGCTTTCTTT. Protein product: CATLDNTWNTEAFF.

The rearrangement joins TRBV5-1 to TRBJ1-6; D may be TRBD1 (5 bases). The CDR3 contains 15 residues. V gave up 0 bases and J gave up 7 bases, with 11 bases separating them. Germline V CDR1 and CDR2: SGHRS, YFSETQ. The DNA for the CDR3 is TGCGCCAGCAGCTTGGTAACAGGTTACAATTCACCCCTCCACTTT. Amino acid sequence: CASSLVTGYNSPLHF.

Comment on this clone: An end of the junction differs from the germline gene, which may be a read error. J is TRBJ1-4 and V is TRBV6-4, with 7 bases aligning to TRBD1. The CDR3 contains 17 residues. The germline CDR1 and CDR2 sequences are MRHNA and SNTAGT. The CDR3 is CASSLKVPDRSSALQIF. The CDR3 region has the DNA TGTGCCAGCAGTCTTAAAGTCCCGGACAGGTCCTCTGCGCTCCAAATTTTT.

The chain couples TRBV21-1 to TRBJ1-2. TRBV21-1 has pseudogene status. CDR3 length: 15 residues. The CDR3 sequence: CASSFRVSSNYGYTF. CDR3 sequence (DNA): TGTGCCAGCAGCTTCCGGGTTTCGTCGAACTATGGCTACACCTTC.

This clone was found a few times. The chain recombines TRBV10-3 with TRBJ1-4; TRBD1 aligns across 9 bases. The CDR3 consists of 14 residues. Unmatched junction bases numbered 12, after V lost 11 bases and J lost 8 bases. Germline V CDR1 and CDR2: ENHRY, SYGVKD. The CDR3 spells CASSPGQGAEKLFF. CDR3 coding DNA: TGTGCCTCTTCTCCGGGACAGGGTGCGGAAAAACTGTTTTTT.

V and J are TRBV5-1 and TRBJ2-3; 7 bases fit TRBD2. This CDR3 is built from 14 residues. Germline V lookup: CDR1 SGHRS, CDR2 YFSETQ. The ends lost 0 bases at V and 5 bases at J; junction bases unmatched: 3. The CDR3 DNA reads as TGCGCCAGCAGCTTGGAACTAGCGTTAGATACGCAGTATTTT. As protein: CASSLELALDTQYF.

The gene calls are TRBV4-2 and TRBJ1-1; D remains ambiguous. Germline V gene sequence: CDR1 LGHNA, CDR2 YNFKEQ. The length of the CDR3 is 13 residues. Trimming removed 4 bases from V and 3 bases from J, with 9 bases in between. DNA for the CDR3: TGTGCCAGCAGCCGACGCCGGGACACTGAAGCTTTCTTT. Its protein product is CASSRRRDTEAFF.

A note on this clone: At one end the junction does not follow the germline gene, possibly because of a read error. The chain is built from TRBV11-2 and TRBJ2-1, with 10 bases identical to TRBD2. The CDR3 contains 15 residues. Germline lookup yields CDR1 SGHAT and CDR2 FQNNGV. DNA of the CDR3: TGTGCCAGCAACTTAGATAGCGGGAGGTTCAATGAGCAGTTCTTC. This translates into CASNLDSGRFNEQFF.